This T cell receptor beta chain derives from a study of identical twins' blood T cells (dated by TCRdb to 2012 to 2015). As for the study more broadly: Roughly 50 million Illumina reads were obtained across around 12 libraries, of which six were alpha-chain libraries and six were beta-chain libraries. The study compared TCR alpha and beta chain repertoires of three pairs of monozygous twins using next-generation sequencing to assess genetic influence on repertoire formation.

This clonotype was detected many times. Its antigen is not yet known. Base qualities were left out, and no much larger clone turns up one base away. CDR1 is given as SGHRS and CDR2 as YFSETQ, both from the germline V gene. V has 0 bases trimmed and J has 5 bases trimmed; junction bases matching no gene number 5. The CDR3 goes from the cysteine to the phenylalanine over 15 residues. Of all the DNA, just the CDR3 is kept, 45 bases in frame from base 1. Donors were six healthy women forming three monozygous twin pairs. Each of the three twin pairs had been raised together, and the twins in each pair were thought likely to have encountered the same infectious agents and vaccines. TCR cDNA libraries were prepared from RNA that had been isolated from peripheral blood mononuclear cells. The library relied on 5' RACE. Instrument used: Illumina Genome Analyzer IIx. The RNA-based TCR cDNA libraries were made using a previously described protocol that was modified in several ways. To prevent cross-contamination, sample-specific barcodes were added to both ends of each TCR cDNA library during cDNA synthesis and amplification. The study's own analysis went as follows. Between about 90,000 and nearly 550,000 clonotypes were identified per individual, with about 2.2 to 4 million CDR3-containing reads per library. After reads with improper barcode index combinations were thrown out, a cloneset for each library was built using the MiTCR software. While assembling CDR3 clonotypes, MiTCR corrected PCR and sequencing errors and either filtered or rescued low-quality reads. Artificial out-of-frame clonotypes were removed by being mapped to in-frame sequences, with one indel in the CDR3 allowed. Similarity in V and J gene usage between donors was calculated as the Jensen-Shannon divergence divided by the mean entropy. The public reads were reprocessed in TCRdb via fastp at Q25 and MiXCR, keeping in-frame beta chains. Merged by CDR3 protein, the rows form single entries marked with the most common genes and DNA. TCRdb assigned the V and J calls; the authors' analysis was not used. This sample comprises fewer than 450,000 distinct CDR3 sequences, roughly 30% of them detected only once. About 6% of the sample lies in the top ten.

What the research found in general, with its limitations: Among the most abundant TCRbeta clonotypes, each donor shared more CDR3 sequences with her twin than with unrelated donors. The count of CDR3 clonotypes shared by two donors depended mainly on the product of the two donors' cloneset sizes, and twins did not clearly depart from this trend. Twin pairs were reported to be markedly more alike in V gene usage than unrelated donors were, even when looking at non-selected out-of-frame TCRbeta clonotypes. The proposed role of the TCRalpha J segment in MHC recognition during thymic selection was stated to require validation by independent studies. Because the twins were raised together, environmental influences could not be ruled out as an explanation for the similarity between twins.

Recombination joined TRBV5-1 with TRBJ2-3, with 8 middle bases fitting TRBD2. Source material: PBMCs. The sequence was obtained from a woman aged 18 to 50 in good health. The CDR3 loop reads CASSLEGLDLDTQYF. In nucleotides, the sequence is TGCGCCAGCAGCTTGGAGGGACTAGACTTAGATACGCAGTATTTT.